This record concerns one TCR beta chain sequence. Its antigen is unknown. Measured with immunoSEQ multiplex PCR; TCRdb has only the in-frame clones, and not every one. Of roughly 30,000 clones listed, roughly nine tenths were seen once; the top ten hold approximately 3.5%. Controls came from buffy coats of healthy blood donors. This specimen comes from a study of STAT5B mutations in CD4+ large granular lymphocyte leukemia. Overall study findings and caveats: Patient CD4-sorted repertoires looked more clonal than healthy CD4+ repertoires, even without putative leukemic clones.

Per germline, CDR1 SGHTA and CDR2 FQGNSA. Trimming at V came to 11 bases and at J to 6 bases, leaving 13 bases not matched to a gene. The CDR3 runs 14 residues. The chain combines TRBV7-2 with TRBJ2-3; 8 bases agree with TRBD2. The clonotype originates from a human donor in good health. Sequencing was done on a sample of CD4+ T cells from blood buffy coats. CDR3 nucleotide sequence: TGTGCCTCCGGAAGCGGGAGAAGTTTTGATACGCAGTATTTT. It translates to CASGSGRSFDTQYF.